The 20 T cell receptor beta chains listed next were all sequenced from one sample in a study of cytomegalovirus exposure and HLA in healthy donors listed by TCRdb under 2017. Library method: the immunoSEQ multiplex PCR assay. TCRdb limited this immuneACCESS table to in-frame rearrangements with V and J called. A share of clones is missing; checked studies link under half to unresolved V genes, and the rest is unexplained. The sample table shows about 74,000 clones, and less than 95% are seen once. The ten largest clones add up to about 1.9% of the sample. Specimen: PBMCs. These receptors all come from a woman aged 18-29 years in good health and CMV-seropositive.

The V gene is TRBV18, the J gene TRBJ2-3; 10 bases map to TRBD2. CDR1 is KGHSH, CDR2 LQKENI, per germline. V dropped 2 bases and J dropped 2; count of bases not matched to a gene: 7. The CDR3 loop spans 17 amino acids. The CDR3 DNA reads TGTGCCAGCTCACCAACCCGGACTAGCGGATTCACAGATACGCAGTATTTT. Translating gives CASSPTRTSGFTDTQYF.

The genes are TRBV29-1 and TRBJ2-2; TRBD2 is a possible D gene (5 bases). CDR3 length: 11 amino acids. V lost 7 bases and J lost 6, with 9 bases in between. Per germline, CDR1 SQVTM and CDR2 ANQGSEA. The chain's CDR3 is CSGGYPGELFF. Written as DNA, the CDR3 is TGCAGCGGAGGGTACCCCGGGGAGCTGTTTTTT.

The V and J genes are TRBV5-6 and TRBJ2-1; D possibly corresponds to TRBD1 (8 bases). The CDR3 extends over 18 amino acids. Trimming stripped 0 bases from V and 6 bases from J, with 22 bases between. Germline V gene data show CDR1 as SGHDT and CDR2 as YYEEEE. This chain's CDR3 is CASSLDLWEGGTGNEQFF. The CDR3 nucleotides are TGTGCCAGCAGCTTGGATTTGTGGGAGGGCGGGACAGGCAATGAGCAGTTCTTC.

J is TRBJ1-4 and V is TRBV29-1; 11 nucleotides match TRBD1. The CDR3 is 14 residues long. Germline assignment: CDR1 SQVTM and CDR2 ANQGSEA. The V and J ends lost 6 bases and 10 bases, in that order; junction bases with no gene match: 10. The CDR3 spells CSVGVGTGGSKLFF. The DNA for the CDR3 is TGCAGCGTCGGGGTCGGGACAGGGGGTTCAAAACTGTTTTTT.

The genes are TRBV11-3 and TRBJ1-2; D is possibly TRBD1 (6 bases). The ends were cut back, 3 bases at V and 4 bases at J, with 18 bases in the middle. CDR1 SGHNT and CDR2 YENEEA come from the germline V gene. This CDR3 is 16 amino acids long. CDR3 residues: CASSLGRGAAIYGYTF. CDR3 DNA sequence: TGTGCCAGCAGCTTGGGCAGGGGAGCAGCGATCTATGGCTACACCTTC.

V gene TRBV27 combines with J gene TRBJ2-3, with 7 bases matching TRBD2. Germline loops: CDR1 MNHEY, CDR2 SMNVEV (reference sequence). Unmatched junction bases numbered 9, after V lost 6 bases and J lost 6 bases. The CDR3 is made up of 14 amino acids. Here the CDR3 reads CASSPGVAGDTQYF. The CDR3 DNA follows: TGTGCCAGCAGCCCCGGGGTAGCGGGTGATACGCAGTATTTT.

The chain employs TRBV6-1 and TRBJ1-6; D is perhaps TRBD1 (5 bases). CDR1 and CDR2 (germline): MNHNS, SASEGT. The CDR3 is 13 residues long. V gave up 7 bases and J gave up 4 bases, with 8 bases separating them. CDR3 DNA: TGTGCCAGCAAGACAGATTATAATTCACCCCTCCACTTT. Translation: CASKTDYNSPLHF.

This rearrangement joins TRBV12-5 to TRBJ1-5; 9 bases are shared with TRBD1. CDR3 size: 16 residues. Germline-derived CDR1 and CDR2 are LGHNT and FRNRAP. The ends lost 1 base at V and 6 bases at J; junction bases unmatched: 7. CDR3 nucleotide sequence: TGTGCTAGTGGTTTGGACCCGGGACAGGGAGGTCAGCCCCAGCATTTT. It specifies CASGLDPGQGGQPQHF.

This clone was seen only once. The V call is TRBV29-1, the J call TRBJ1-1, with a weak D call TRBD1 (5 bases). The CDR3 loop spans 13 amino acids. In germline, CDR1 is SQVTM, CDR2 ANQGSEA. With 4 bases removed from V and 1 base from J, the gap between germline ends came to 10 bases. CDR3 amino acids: CSVGRAENTEAFF. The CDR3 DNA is TGCAGCGTTGGCAGGGCAGAGAACACTGAAGCTTTCTTT.

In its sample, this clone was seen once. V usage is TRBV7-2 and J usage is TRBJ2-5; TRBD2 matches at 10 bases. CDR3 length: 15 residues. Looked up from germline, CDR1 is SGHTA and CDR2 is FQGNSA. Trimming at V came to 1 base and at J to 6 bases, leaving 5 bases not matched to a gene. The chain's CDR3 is CASSLELAGGKTQYF. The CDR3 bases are TGTGCCAGCAGCTTAGAGTTAGCGGGAGGAAAGACCCAGTACTTC.

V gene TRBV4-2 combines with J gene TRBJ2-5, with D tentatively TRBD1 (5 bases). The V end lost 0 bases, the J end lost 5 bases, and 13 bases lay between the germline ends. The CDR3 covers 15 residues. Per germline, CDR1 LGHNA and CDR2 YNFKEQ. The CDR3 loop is CASSQDVREVETQYF. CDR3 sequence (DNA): TGTGCCAGCAGCCAAGATGTCAGGGAAGTCGAGACCCAGTACTTC.

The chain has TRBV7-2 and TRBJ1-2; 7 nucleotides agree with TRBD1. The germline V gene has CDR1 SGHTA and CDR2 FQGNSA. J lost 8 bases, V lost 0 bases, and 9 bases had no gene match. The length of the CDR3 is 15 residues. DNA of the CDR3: TGTGCCAGCAGCTTAGCGCGGAACAGGGGCTTGGGCTACACCTTC. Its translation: CASSLARNRGLGYTF.

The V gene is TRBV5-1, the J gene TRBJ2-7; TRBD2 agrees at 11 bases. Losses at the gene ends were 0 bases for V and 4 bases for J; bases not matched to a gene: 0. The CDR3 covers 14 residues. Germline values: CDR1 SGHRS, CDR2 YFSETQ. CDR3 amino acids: CASSLASGRYEQYF. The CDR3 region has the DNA TGCGCCAGCAGCTTGGCTAGCGGGAGGTACGAGCAGTACTTC.

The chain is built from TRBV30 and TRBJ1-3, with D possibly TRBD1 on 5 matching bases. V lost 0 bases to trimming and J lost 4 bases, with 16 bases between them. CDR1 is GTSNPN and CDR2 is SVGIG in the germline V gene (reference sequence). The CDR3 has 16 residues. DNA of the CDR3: TGTGCCTGGAGTGTCCGCCAGGGTAATCTCGGAAACACCATATATTTT. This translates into CAWSVRQGNLGNTIYF.

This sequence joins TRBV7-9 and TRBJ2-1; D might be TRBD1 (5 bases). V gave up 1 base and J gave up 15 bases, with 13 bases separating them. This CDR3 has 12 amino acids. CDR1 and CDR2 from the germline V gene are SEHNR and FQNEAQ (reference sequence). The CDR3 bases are TGTGCCAGCAGCTTAGAGGAGAGACAGCGGTTCTTC. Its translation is CASSLEERQRFF.

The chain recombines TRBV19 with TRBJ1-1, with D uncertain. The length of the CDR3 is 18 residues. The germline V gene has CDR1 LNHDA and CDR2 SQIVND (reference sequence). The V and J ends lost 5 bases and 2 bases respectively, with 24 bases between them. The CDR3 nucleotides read TGTGCCAGTAGTGCTCTACCGCCCGCTTCGAGGATAAACACTGAAGCTTTCTTT. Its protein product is CASSALPPASRINTEAFF.

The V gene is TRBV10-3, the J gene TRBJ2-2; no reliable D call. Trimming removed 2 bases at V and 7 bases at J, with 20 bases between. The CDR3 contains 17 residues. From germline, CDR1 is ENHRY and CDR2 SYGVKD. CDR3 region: CAISEDLAAYPLGELFF. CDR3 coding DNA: TGTGCCATCAGTGAGGACCTCGCGGCATACCCCCTCGGGGAGCTGTTTTTT.

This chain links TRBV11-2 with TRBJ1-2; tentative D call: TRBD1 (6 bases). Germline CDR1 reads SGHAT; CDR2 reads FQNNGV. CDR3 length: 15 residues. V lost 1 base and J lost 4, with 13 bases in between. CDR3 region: CASSLVRGEGYGYTF. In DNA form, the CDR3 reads TGTGCCAGCAGCTTAGTCAGGGGAGAAGGCTATGGCTACACCTTC.

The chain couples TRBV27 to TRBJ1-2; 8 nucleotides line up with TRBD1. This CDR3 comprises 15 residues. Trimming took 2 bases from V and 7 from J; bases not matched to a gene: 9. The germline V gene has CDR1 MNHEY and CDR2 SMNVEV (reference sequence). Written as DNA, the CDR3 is TGTGCCAGCAGTTTAAATGGCCAGGGGGCGGCTGGCTACACCTTC. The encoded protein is CASSLNGQGAAGYTF.

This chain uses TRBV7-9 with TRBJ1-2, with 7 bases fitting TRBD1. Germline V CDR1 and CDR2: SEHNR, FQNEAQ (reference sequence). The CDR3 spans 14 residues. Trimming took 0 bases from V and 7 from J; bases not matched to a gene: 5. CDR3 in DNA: TGTGCCAGCAGCTTAGCAGGGGGCGAAGGTGGCTACACCTTC. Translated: CASSLAGGEGGYTF.